This T cell receptor (beta chain) is from a study of cytomegalovirus exposure and HLA in healthy donors (dated by TCRdb to 2016 to 2017). Study-level background: An earlier analysis of roughly 570 of the donors reported roughly 300 Gb of sequence data and about 120 million unique TCR beta sequences obtained from approximately 180 million T cells. To predict cytomegalovirus infection status, the study brought together high-throughput TCR immunosequencing, statistical association of individual TCRs with disease status, and machine learning. To study patterns of TCR occurrence, a later analysis re-analyzed previously published TCR beta repertoires from 600 to 750 donors and added high-resolution HLA genotyping. The study aimed to test whether signatures of past pathogen exposure could be identified by cataloging public T cell receptors. Donor age, sex, ethnicity and CMV serostatus were compiled together with the repertoire data. Among around 400 genotyped donors of the cohort, an average of about 220,000 unique TCR beta nucleotide sequences was sequenced per donor, of which 15% to 20% were non-productive. To decide whether each TCR beta V gene segment behaved as functional or pseudogenic, an earlier analysis of approximately 600 of the donors relied on high-throughput TCR beta sequencing. A handful of DR-DQ haplotypes were treated as single units for association and clustering because of strong linkage in the cohort. Class I and class II HLA loci were covered by the typing at four-digit resolution. A later genetic analysis used genome-wide SNP genotypes for about 55% of the 666 donors, treating that subset as a discovery cohort. All discovery cohort repertoires had been generated on a single sequencing platform. Along with the approximately 650-subject first cohort, a separate validation cohort of roughly 110 different subjects was used. In the later analysis, no new phenotypic data were used to find candidate immune exposures; instead, reliance was placed on TCR beta sequences and their occurrence across donors. The number of donors typed differed by locus, with 629-630 for A, B, C, DRB1 and DQB1, roughly 520 for DQA1, 600 to 610 for DPA1, and under 490 for DPB1. Among the roughly 400 genotyped donors, approximately 76% belonged to the genetic ancestry cluster associated with self-reported Caucasian donors. The study profiled the T cell repertoires of about 640 subjects by immunosequencing and related them to cytomegalovirus serostatus. Roughly 300 gigabases of sequencing data and around 80 million unique TCR sequences made up an early release that covered 500 to 650 HLA-typed donors.

The cohort comprised 710 or so healthy bone marrow donors. At the time of sampling, every cohort member was nominally healthy, though immune exposures that went unrecorded were likely present. The donor tested CMV seronegative and was one of the 352 seronegative cohort members. A peripheral blood sample was provided by each donor, and peripheral blood mononuclear cells were used for TCR beta sequencing. The Qiagen DNeasy Blood Extraction Kit was used to extract genomic DNA from the blood cell samples. Germline trimming amounts to 5 bases on V and 6 bases on J, with 8 as the count of junction bases outside the gene matches. The CDR3 covers 15 residues, taking in both the cysteine and the phenylalanine. The DNA shown is the 45-base CDR3, in frame from base 1. The germline V gene yields SGHVS for CDR1 and FQNEAQ for CDR2. Note on this clone: Its antigen is currently not known. Qualities for individual bases were not recorded, and no much larger clone is one base off.

The library was produced with the immunoSEQ multiplex PCR assay. For the multiplex PCR, a mixture combining 60 forward primers for TCR Vbeta segments and 13 reverse primers for TCR Jbeta segments was used. The CDR3 region of rearranged TCR beta genes was amplified from genomic DNA with a multiplex PCR assay. The Illumina HiSeq System was used to sequence the amplified TCR beta libraries as 87-base-pair reads. Per the authors' processing: In a later analysis, around 80 million unique TCR beta chains were counted across the roughly 610 repertoires, and around 10 million of these chains were shared by at least two donors. Raw reads were error-corrected and collapsed into unique sequences with a nearest-neighbor algorithm that merged closely related sequences to remove PCR and sequencing errors. V, D and J gene segments were assigned by aligning CDR3 sequences to IMGT reference sequences. For a sequence to be retained, a match of at least six nucleotides to both a V gene segment and a J gene segment was required. Rearrangements were classified as productive when the CDR3 lacked stop codons and remained in frame with V and J, and all other rearrangements were classified as non-productive. Following IMGT convention, CDR3 was defined as the stretch from the second conserved V-encoded cysteine to the conserved J-encoded phenylalanine. Sequences without an unambiguous match to a single V gene segment were excluded from the earlier analysis of 587 of the donors. An earlier analysis of some 500 of the donors classified V segments as functional when productive rearrangements were above 56.7% and as segregating when the standard deviation between donors was above 5%. A statistical classification framework was built for diagnosing cytomegalovirus status from the catalog of TCR beta chain sequences. In a later analysis, V and J genes were assigned by comparing TCR nucleotide sequences against IMGT/GENE-DB human TR gene sequences. The TCRdist pipeline was used in a later analysis to assign CDR3 sequences and most-parsimonious VDJ recombination scenarios. In a later analysis, each TCR beta chain was defined by its CDR3 amino acid sequence together with its V-gene family, and reads without a unique V-gene family were excluded. To address suspected cross-contamination and a sequencing artifact, a later analysis removed 592 highly shared, low-generation-probability nucleotide sequences. In a later analysis, a clonal expansion index for each public chain was calculated from normalized within-repertoire ranks of inferred template counts. In a later analysis, generation probabilities were computed using a VDJ recombination model fitted to out-of-frame rearrangements, and the results were checked against IGoR. A later analysis scored TCR-TCR, TCR-HLA and TCR-CMV co-occurrence with hypergeometric tests, applying a repertoire-size bias correction to TCR pairs. In a later analysis, false discovery rates were estimated by permuting HLA or CMV assignments 20 times. In a later analysis, co-occurring TCRs were grouped using DBSCAN, and TCRdist sequence similarity was added for clustering within HLA-allele-positive subsets. Repertoires with fewer than 30,000 or more than 120,000 public chains, plus five repertoires with anomalous nucleotide sharing, were excluded from co-occurrence clustering. Entries here come from immuneACCESS through TCRdb and include only in-frame sequences with V and J called. Some clones fail to appear in such tables; in the studies checked, an unresolved V gene covers under half of the shortfall, and the cause of the remainder is unknown. For V, J and clone size, that table is used; D and trimming come from the DNA. This sample has some 150,000 clones in its table, and approximately 74% of those were observed once. Together, the top ten hold approximately 3% of the sample.

Overall results and qualifications from the work: Compared with the roughly 670-donor mean, donors in an Asian-associated ancestry cluster had fewer N-insertions in productive TCRs, according to a later genetic analysis. Because counts were too low, seventeen rarely observed V segments, including chromosome 9 orphons, were left out of the earlier analysis of over 550 of the donors. Because the 87-base-pair reads could not distinguish some IMGT-functional V segments, including TRBV6-2 and TRBV6-3, those segments were excluded. Linkage disequilibrium might explain the correlated functional status among segregating V segments, but an unknown experimental factor could not be ruled out. The cohort was sequenced for TCR beta chains only, and without alpha or paired-chain data the features that could be detected were limited. Broadly in line with IMGT annotations, most TCR beta V segments showed up in productive rearrangements about 87% or about 30% of the time in an earlier analysis of 450 to 750 of the donors. In a later analysis, several top co-occurrence clusters were reported to appear linked to parvovirus B19, influenza, CMV and Epstein-Barr virus. The classifier was reported to diagnose cytomegalovirus status with high specificity and sensitivity in both the original and validation cohorts. Because HLA typing was missing for some donors at each locus, association tests included only the typed subset. In a later genetic analysis, a missense DCLRE1C variant was associated with V-gene and J-gene trimming of TCR beta chains, and the association was replicated in an independent cohort. Most TCR sequences were seen in very few donors, while some public TCRs were found in many individuals. A further reported finding was that TCR beta sequences accurately predicted the HLA-A and HLA-B alleles for most subjects in the first cohort. Roughly uniform sequencing depth across donors was assumed in presence/absence analyses, although this assumption may not hold. A later analysis found that most CMV-associated TCR beta chains appeared HLA-restricted, with HLA associations seemingly driven largely by CMV exposure. The study listed 150 to 200 TCR beta chains as associated with cytomegalovirus. A few of the identified cytomegalovirus-associated TCR beta chains were confirmed in vitro to be specific for cytomegalovirus antigens. When HLA alleles, especially DR and DQ, strongly co-occurred, attributing TCR associations to individual alleles was difficult. According to a later analysis, TCR association rates differed among HLA loci, with DRB1 alleles showing the most associated TCRs and HLA-C alleles showing the fewest. The only immune exposure information available for the cohort was CMV serostatus. A cluster of highly shared sequence variants was judged likely to represent a technical artifact of the sequencing pipeline. At a false discovery rate of 0.05, a later analysis linked about 16,000 TCR beta sequences to specific HLA alleles. In a later analysis, HLA-associated TCR beta chains showed more clonal expansion and lower generation probabilities than non-associated chains that were equally common. The authors suggested that the approach could potentially be extended to other disease states and immunological phenotypes.

This receptor was taken from a woman aged 25 to 39 in good health and CMV-seronegative. The receptor chain draws on TRBV7-8 and TRBJ2-1, with 9 middle bases fitting TRBD1. Sample: PBMCs. The CDR3: CASSRDREGGNEQFF. The bases are TGTGCCAGCAGCAGGGACAGGGAGGGGGGCAATGAGCAGTTCTTC.